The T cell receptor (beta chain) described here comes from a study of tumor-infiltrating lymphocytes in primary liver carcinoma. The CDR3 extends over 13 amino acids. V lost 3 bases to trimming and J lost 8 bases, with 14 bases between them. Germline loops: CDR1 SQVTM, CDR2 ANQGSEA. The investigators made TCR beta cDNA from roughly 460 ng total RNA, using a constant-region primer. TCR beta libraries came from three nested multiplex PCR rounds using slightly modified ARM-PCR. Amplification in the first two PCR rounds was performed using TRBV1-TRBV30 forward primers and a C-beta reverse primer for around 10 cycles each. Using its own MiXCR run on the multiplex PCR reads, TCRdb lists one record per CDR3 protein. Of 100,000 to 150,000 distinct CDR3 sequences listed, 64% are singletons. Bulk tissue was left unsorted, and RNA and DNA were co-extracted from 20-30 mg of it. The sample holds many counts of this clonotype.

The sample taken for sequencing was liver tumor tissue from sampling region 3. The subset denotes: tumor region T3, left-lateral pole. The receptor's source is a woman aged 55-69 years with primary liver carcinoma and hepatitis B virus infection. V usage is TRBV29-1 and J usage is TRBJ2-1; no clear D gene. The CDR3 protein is CSVEGRVGYEQFF. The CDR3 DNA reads TGCAGCGTTGAGGGAAGAGTGGGCTATGAGCAGTTCTTC.